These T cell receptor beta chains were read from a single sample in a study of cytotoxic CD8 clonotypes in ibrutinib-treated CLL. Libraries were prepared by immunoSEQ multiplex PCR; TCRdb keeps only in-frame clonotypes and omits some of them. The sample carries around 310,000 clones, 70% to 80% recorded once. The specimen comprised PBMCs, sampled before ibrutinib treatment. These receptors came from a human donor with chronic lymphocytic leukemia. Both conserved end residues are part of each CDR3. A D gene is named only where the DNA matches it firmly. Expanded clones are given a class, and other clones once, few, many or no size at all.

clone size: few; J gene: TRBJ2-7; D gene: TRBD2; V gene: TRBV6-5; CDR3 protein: CASSLTSGGREQYF; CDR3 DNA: TGTGCCAGCAGTCTCACTAGCGGAGGGCGGGAGCAGTACTTC
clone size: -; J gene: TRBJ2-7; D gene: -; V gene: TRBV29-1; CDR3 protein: CSATSSYEQYF; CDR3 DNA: TGCAGCGCTACTAGCTCCTACGAGCAGTACTTC
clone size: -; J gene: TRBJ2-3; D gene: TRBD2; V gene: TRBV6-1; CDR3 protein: CASSEMGLAGGTDTQYF; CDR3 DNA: TGTGCCAGCAGTGAGATGGGACTAGCGGGGGGCACAGATACGCAGTATTTT
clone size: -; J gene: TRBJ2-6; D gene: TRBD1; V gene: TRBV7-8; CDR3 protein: CASSVQGAAGANVLTF; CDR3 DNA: TGTGCCAGCAGCGTCCAGGGGGCTGCTGGGGCCAACGTCCTGACTTTC
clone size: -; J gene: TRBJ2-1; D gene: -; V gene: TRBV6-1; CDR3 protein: CASSEARDRGGEQFF; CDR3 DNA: TGTGCCAGCAGTGAAGCGCGGGATCGGGGCGGTGAGCAGTTCTTC
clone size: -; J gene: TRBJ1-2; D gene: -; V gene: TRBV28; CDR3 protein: CASSFRGAHHGYTF; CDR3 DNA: TGTGCCAGCAGTTTCCGGGGGGCGCATCACGGCTACACCTTC
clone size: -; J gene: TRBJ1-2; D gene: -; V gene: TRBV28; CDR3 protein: CASLPADHYGYTF; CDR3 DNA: TGTGCCAGCCTGCCGGCCGATCACTATGGCTACACCTTC
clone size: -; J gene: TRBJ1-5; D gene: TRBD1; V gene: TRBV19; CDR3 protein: CASSIGQGVNQPQHF; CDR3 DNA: TGTGCCAGTAGTATTGGACAGGGGGTCAACCAGCCCCAGCATTTT
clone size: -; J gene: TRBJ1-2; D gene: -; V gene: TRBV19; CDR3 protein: CASTAGFFGYGYTF; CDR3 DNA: TGTGCCAGTACCGCCGGGTTTTTTGGCTATGGCTACACCTTC
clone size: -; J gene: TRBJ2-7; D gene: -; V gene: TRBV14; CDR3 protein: CASSQGQGMAYEQYF; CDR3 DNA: TGTGCCAGCAGCCAAGGGCAGGGAATGGCCTACGAGCAGTACTTC
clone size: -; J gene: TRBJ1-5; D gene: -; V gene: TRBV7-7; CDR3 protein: CASSTPGTFNQPQHF; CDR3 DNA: TGTGCCAGCAGCACACCGGGGACATTCAATCAGCCCCAGCATTTT
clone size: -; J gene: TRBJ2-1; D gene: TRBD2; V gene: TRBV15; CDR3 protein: CATSRRKTSGRANEQFF; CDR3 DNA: TGTGCCACCAGCAGACGAAAGACTAGCGGGAGGGCCAATGAGCAGTTCTTC
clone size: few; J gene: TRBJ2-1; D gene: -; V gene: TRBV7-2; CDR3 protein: CASSSYLDNEQFF; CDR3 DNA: TGTGCCAGCAGTTCCTACCTTGACAATGAGCAGTTCTTC
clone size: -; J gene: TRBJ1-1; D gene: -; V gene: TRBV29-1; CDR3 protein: CSVDAGRNTEAFF; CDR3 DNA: TGCAGCGTTGACGCGGGGAGGAACACTGAAGCTTTCTTT
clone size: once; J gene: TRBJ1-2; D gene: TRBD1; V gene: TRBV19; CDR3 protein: CASANQDRGYGYTF; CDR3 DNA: TGTGCCAGTGCAAACCAGGACAGGGGGTATGGCTACACCTTC
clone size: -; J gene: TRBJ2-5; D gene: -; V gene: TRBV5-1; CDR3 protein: CASSLAGTGEQETQYF; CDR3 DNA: TGCGCCAGCAGCTTGGCCGGGACGGGGGAACAAGAGACCCAGTACTTC
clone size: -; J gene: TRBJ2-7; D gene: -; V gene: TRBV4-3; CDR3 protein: CASSQDWGPLSSYEQYF; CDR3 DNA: TGCGCCAGCAGCCAAGACTGGGGTCCCTTGAGCTCCTACGAGCAGTACTTC
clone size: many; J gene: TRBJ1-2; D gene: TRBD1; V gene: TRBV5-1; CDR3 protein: CASSPGQLYGYTF; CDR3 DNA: TGCGCCAGCAGCCCGGGACAGCTCTATGGCTACACCTTC
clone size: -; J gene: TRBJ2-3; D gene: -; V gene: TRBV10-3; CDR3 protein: CAISEGDGDTQYF; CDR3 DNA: TGTGCCATCAGTGAAGGGGACGGAGATACGCAGTATTTT
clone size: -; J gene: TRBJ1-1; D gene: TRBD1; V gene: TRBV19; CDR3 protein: CASRNRGRWTEAFF; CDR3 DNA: TGTGCCAGTAGGAACAGGGGGCGATGGACTGAAGCTTTCTTT
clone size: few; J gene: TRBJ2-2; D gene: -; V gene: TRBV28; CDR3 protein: CASSPFHTGELFF; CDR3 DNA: TGTGCCAGCAGCCCCTTCCACACCGGGGAGCTGTTTTTT
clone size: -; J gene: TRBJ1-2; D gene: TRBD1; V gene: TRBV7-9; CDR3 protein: CASSPQGNYGYTF; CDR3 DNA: TGTGCCAGCAGCCCACAGGGGAACTATGGCTACACCTTC
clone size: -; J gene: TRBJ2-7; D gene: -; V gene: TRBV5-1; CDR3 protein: CASSFSGPVREQYF; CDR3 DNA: TGCGCCAGCAGCTTCAGCGGACCGGTGAGGGAGCAGTACTTC
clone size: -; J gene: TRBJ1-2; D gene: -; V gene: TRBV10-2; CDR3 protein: CASSDQGLYGYTF; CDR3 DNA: TGCGCCAGCAGTGACCAGGGTTTGTATGGCTACACCTTC
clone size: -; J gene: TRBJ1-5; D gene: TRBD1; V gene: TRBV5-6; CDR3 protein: CASSSIKDRASNQPQHF; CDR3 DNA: TGTGCCAGCAGTTCAATAAAGGACAGGGCTAGCAATCAGCCCCAGCATTTT
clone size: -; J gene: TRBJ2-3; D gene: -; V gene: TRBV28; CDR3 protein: CASSILPPPPTDTQYF; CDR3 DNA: TGTGCCAGCAGCATTCTACCACCTCCACCCACAGATACGCAGTATTTT